A single sample gave rise to the 14 T cell receptor beta chains below, sequenced in a study of blood T cell repertoires in COVID-19. Sequencing used immunoSEQ multiplex PCR; TCRdb keeps in-frame clones, though not all of them. Among fewer than 200,000 clones listed, approximately 80% were seen once. Sequenced sample: PBMCs or T cells enriched from blood (not recorded which). The receptors come from a woman aged 50 to 60 who had recovered from COVID-19.

This chain links TRBV28 with TRBJ1-1, with 9 bases that match TRBD1. J gave up 4 bases and V 5 bases, and 11 bases lay outside the gene matches. The CDR3 spans 16 residues. Looked up from germline, CDR1 is MDHEN and CDR2 is SYDVKM. CDR3 nucleotide sequence: TGTGCCAGCAGTGGGTACAGGGGGCTCGGGGGCACTGAAGCTTTCTTT. The encoded protein is CASSGYRGLGGTEAFF.

DNA of the CDR3: TGTGCCAGCTCACCACCCAGCGGGAGGAACACCGGGGAGCTGTTTTTT. Protein product: CASSPPSGRNTGELFF. V gene TRBV18 combines with J gene TRBJ2-2; 8 nucleotides align to TRBD2. V trimming: 0 bases; J trimming: 1 base; junction bases outside the gene matches: 1. The germline gives CDR1 KGHSH, CDR2 LQKENI. There are 16 residues in the CDR3.

This clone appeared once. The gene calls are TRBV5-1 and TRBJ1-1; no definite D call. The V and J ends lost 4 bases and 3 bases respectively, with 7 bases between them. Germline loops: CDR1 SGHRS, CDR2 YFSETQ. CDR3 length equals 12 residues. In DNA form, the CDR3 reads TGCGCCAGCAGCCGACAAGACACTGAAGCTTTCTTT. Protein product: CASSRQDTEAFF.

This chain connects TRBV7-9 to TRBJ2-5; 7 bases agree with TRBD2. Germline V gives CDR1 SEHNR, CDR2 FQNEAQ (reference sequence). V lost 5 bases to trimming and J lost 1 base; unmatched junction nucleotides: 7. The CDR3 covers 15 residues. CDR3: CASSPRASGQETQYF. Written as DNA, the CDR3 is TGTGCCAGCAGCCCAAGGGCTAGCGGCCAAGAGACCCAGTACTTC.

The genes are TRBV27 and TRBJ2-2; 8 positions agree with TRBD2. CDR3 length: 17 residues. The V and J ends lost 0 bases and 6 bases, in that order; junction bases with no gene match: 9. CDR1 and CDR2 (germline): MNHEY, SMNVEV (reference sequence). CDR3 DNA sequence: TGTGCCAGCAGTTTATCAGGGAAGGGACTAGTTGCCGGGGAGCTGTTTTTT. As protein: CASSLSGKGLVAGELFF.

The chain carries TRBV7-9 and TRBJ2-7; possibly TRBD1 for D (5 bases). V lost 2 bases to trimming and J lost 0 bases, with 8 bases between them. The CDR3 runs 14 residues. Germline V gene data show CDR1 as SEHNR and CDR2 as FQNEAQ (reference sequence). In nucleotides, the CDR3 is TGTGCCAGCAGCTTAAGTCAGGGCTCCTACGAGCAGTACTTC. Protein sequence: CASSLSQGSYEQYF.

J is TRBJ1-2 and V is TRBV11-2, with D possibly being TRBD1 (6 bases). There are 12 residues in the CDR3. Germline V gene data show CDR1 as SGHAT and CDR2 as FQNNGV. Trimming stripped 4 bases from V and 8 bases from J, with 11 bases between. DNA of the CDR3: TGTGCCAGCAGCTCAGGGGTGGGAGGCTACACCTTC. It yields the protein CASSSGVGGYTF.

The chain joins TRBV5-1 to TRBJ1-2; TRBD1 matches at 10 bases. The CDR3 runs to 16 residues. The germline V gene encodes CDR1 SGHRS and CDR2 YFSETQ. Trimming removed 4 bases from V and 8 bases from J; junction bases left unmatched: 14. CDR3 loop: CASSQIGAGTGVGYTF. The CDR3 DNA follows: TGCGCCAGCAGCCAGATAGGAGCCGGGACAGGGGTAGGCTACACCTTC.

The genes are TRBV6-5 and TRBJ1-6, with a weak D call TRBD1 (6 bases). With 2 bases removed from V and 3 bases from J, the gap between germline ends came to 11 bases. CDR3 size: 16 residues. The germline V gene has CDR1 MNHEY and CDR2 SVGAGI. The CDR3 here is CASSYGDRIYNSPLHF. The CDR3 DNA reads TGTGCCAGCAGTTACGGCGACAGGATCTATAATTCACCCCTCCACTTT.

The rearrangement uses TRBV28 and TRBJ2-5; D possibly corresponds to TRBD1 (6 bases). V shed 7 bases and J shed 5 bases, with 11 bases lying between them. The V gene's germline CDR1 is MDHEN and CDR2 SYDVKM. The CDR3 has 12 residues. Here the CDR3 reads CASTLRGETQYF. DNA for the CDR3: TGTGCCAGCACTCTCAGGGGCGAGACCCAGTACTTC.

This chain connects TRBV28 to TRBJ2-7, with TRBD1 matching over 7 bases. The CDR3 covers 14 residues. CDR1 and CDR2 from the germline V gene are MDHEN and SYDVKM. V lost 6 bases, J lost 5 bases, and 10 bases stayed unmatched. The CDR3 region has the DNA TGTGCCAGCAGCCCCGACAGGGTTGAAGACGAGCAGTACTTC. It codes for CASSPDRVEDEQYF.

The rearrangement uses TRBV4-1 and TRBJ2-1; 7 bases align to TRBD2. The CDR3 runs 18 residues. The germline gives CDR1 MGHRA, CDR2 YSYEKL. V shed 1 base and J 5 bases; nucleotides not matched to a gene: 14. CDR3 sequence reads: CASSQGFRGRALDNEQFF. The CDR3 nucleotides read TGCGCCAGCAGCCAAGGGTTCCGAGGGAGGGCCCTAGACAATGAGCAGTTCTTC.

The V and J genes are TRBV3-1 (or the pseudogene TRBV3-2) and TRBJ2-1; 12 nucleotides agree with TRBD2. The CDR3 totals 17 residues. The junction had 7 bases not matched to a gene; V was cut back by 1 base and J by 6 bases. Per germline, CDR1 LGHDT and CDR2 YNNKEL (reference sequence). Here the CDR3 DNA reads TGTGCCAGCAGCCAAGTCCCGGGACTAGCGGGTTCCAATGAGCAGTTCTTC. Its protein product is CASSQVPGLAGSNEQFF.

The chain carries TRBV6-5 and TRBJ2-4, with a possible D match to TRBD1 (5 bases). V lost 8 bases and J lost 0, with 5 bases in between. The CDR3 is made up of 12 amino acids. Germline values: CDR1 MNHEY, CDR2 SVGAGI. CDR3 in DNA: TGTGCCAGCCAGGGAGCCAAAAACATTCAGTACTTC. Translating gives CASQGAKNIQYF.